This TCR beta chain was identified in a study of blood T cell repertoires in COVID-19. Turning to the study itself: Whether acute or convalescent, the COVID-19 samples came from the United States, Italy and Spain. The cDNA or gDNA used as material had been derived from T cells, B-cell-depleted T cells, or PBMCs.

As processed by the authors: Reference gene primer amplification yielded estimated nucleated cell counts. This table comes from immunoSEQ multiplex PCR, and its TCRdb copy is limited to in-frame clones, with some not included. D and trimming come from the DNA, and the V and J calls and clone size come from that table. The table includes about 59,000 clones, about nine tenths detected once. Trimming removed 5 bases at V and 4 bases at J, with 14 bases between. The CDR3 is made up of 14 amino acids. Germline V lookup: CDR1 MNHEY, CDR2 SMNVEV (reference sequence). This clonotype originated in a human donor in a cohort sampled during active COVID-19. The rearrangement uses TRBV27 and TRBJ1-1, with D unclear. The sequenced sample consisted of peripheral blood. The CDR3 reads CASSAGILGTEAFF. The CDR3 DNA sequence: TGTGCCAGCAGTGCGGGGATACTGGGCACTGAAGCTTTCTTT.